The 25 T cell receptor beta chains given below trace back to one sample, sequenced in a study of CD8+ T cells in alopecia areata. Investigators isolated RNA and reverse transcribed it into cDNA to act as the sequencing template. The table came from immunoSEQ multiplex PCR; TCRdb's copy has only in-frame clones and leaves some out. The sample consists of about 250,000 clones, around three fifths of them appearing once. Noted treatment: oral pan-JAK inhibitor, 5-10 mg twice daily. The specimen comprised CD4+ T cells sorted from blood, sampled around week 54, from a patient treated with tofacitinib. These receptors came from a human donor with alopecia areata.

CDR3 sequence (DNA): TGTGCCAGCAGCCGACAGGTTTTGGACACTGAAGCTTTCTTT. This sequence encodes CASSRQVLDTEAFF. V gene TRBV13 combines with J gene TRBJ1-1; possibly TRBD1 for D (6 bases). The V gene's germline CDR1 is PRHDT and CDR2 FYEKMQ (reference sequence). This CDR3 is built from 14 residues. Trimming pared 5 bases from V and 3 bases from J, leaving 13 bases between. Full variable domain (rest looked up from reference TRBV13 and TRBJ1-1): AAGVIQSPRHLIKEKRETATLKCYPIPRHDTVYWYQQGPGQDPQFLISFYEKMQSDKGSIPDRFSAQQFSDYHSELNMSSLELGDSALYFCASSRQVLDTEAFFGQGTRLTVV.

The rearrangement uses TRBV27 and TRBJ2-1; maybe TRBD1 (5 bases). This CDR3 has 13 residues. Trimming removed 6 bases from V and 7 bases from J, with 13 bases in between. Germline V lookup: CDR1 MNHEY, CDR2 SMNVEV (reference sequence). CDR3 sequence (DNA): TGTGCCAGCAGCAACCGGAACAGGAATGAGCAGTTCTTC. Protein: CASSNRNRNEQFF.

The genes are TRBV5-8 and TRBJ2-7; TRBD1 matches 8 bases. Unmatched junction bases numbered 9, after V lost 4 bases and J lost 3 bases. The CDR3 loop spans 15 amino acids. Per germline, CDR1 SGHTS and CDR2 YDEGEE. The CDR3 bases are TGTGCCAGCAGCACCTCAGGGGGCATGGTCTACGAGCAGTACTTC. It specifies CASSTSGGMVYEQYF.

The chain combines TRBV2 with TRBJ2-5, with 9 bases matching TRBD2. Germline CDR1 SNHLY, CDR2 FYNNEI. J was trimmed by 4 bases and V by 6 bases; bases with no gene match: 3. CDR3 length: 13 amino acids. For the CDR3, the DNA is TGTGCCAGCAGGAGGACTAGCGTAGAGACCCAGTACTTC. The encoded protein is CASRRTSVETQYF.

This clone was detected only a few times. This chain connects TRBV29-1 to TRBJ2-3, with 11 positions matching TRBD2. CDR1 is SQVTM, CDR2 ANQGSEA, per germline. The CDR3 sequence is 16 residues long. V lost 4 bases, J lost 2 bases, and 8 bases stayed unmatched. CDR3 nucleotides: TGCAGCGTTGTTCAACTAGCGGGGGATCACACAGATACGCAGTATTTT. It yields the protein CSVVQLAGDHTDTQYF.

The V and J genes are TRBV6-1 and TRBJ1-2; no reliable D call. The germline V gene has CDR1 MNHNS and CDR2 SASEGT. This CDR3 has 13 amino acids. V lost 2 bases and J 2 bases, leaving 6 bases between the germline ends. CDR3 amino acids: CASSEPGNYGYTF. The DNA for the CDR3 is TGTGCCAGCAGTGAACCCGGGAACTATGGCTACACCTTC.

The V gene is TRBV6-6, the J gene TRBJ1-5; D gene unclear. V lost 2 bases and J 0 bases, leaving 8 bases between the germline ends. CDR1 is MNHNY, CDR2 SVGAGI, per germline (reference sequence). The CDR3 is made up of 15 amino acids. The CDR3 DNA reads as TGTGCCAGCAGTTACCCCCCAGATAGCAATCAGCCCCAGCATTTT. It specifies CASSYPPDSNQPQHF.

V and J are TRBV2 and TRBJ2-7, with D maybe TRBD1 (5 bases). Germline V gene data show CDR1 as SNHLY and CDR2 as FYNNEI. V lost 6 bases and J 0 bases, leaving 12 bases between the germline ends. The CDR3 spans 14 residues. The CDR3 nucleotides are TGTGCCAGCAGGCTCCCGGACACCTCCTACGAGCAGTACTTC. Amino acids: CASRLPDTSYEQYF.

This clone was seen a few times. V and J are TRBV7-2 and TRBJ1-1; unclear D gene. The CDR3 is made up of 11 amino acids. Trimming cost V 4 bases and J 11 bases, with 11 bases left between them. Germline V gives CDR1 SGHTA, CDR2 FQGNSA. The CDR3 here is CASSSNLLAFF. The CDR3 DNA reads as TGTGCCAGCAGCTCTAACCTCCTGGCTTTCTTT.

The gene calls are TRBV28 and TRBJ2-5; tentatively, D is TRBD1 or TRBD2 (5 bases each). Germline V gene lookup returns CDR1 MDHEN and CDR2 SYDVKM. CDR3 length equals 14 residues. Trimming removed 2 bases at V and 4 bases at J, with 11 bases between. In DNA, the CDR3 is TGTGCCAGCAGTTTAAAGAGGGGACCAGAGACCCAGTACTTC. Translated: CASSLKRGPETQYF.

The J gene is TRBJ1-2, the V gene TRBV15; no clear D. Germline V CDR1 and CDR2: LNHNV, YYDKDF (reference sequence). The V end was cut by 0 bases, the J end by 7 bases, with 15 bases between. The CDR3 totals 15 residues. CDR3 in amino acids: CATSRERRPMGGYTF. The CDR3 bases are TGTGCCACCAGCAGAGAAAGGCGGCCAATGGGTGGCTACACCTTC.

This rearrangement joins TRBV18 to TRBJ1-1; D remains ambiguous. V was pared by 4 bases and J by 4 bases, with 10 bases between. The CDR3 is 13 residues long. CDR1 is KGHSH, CDR2 LQKENI, per germline. CDR3: CASSLKKGTEAFF. For the CDR3, the DNA is TGTGCCAGCTCACTTAAGAAAGGCACTGAAGCTTTCTTT. The complete variable domain, with remaining parts taken from reference TRBV18 and TRBJ1-1, reads NAGVMQNPRHLVRRRGQEARLRCSPMKGHSHVYWYRQLPEEGLKFMVYLQKENIIDESGMPKERFSAEFPKEGPSILRIQQVVRGDSAAYFCASSLKKGTEAFFGQGTRLTVV.

The CDR3 region is CAVGNGYTF. Written as DNA, the CDR3 is TGTGCAGTAGGGAATGGCTACACCTTC. V is TRBV30 and J is TRBJ1-2; D gene unclear. The CDR3 runs to 9 residues. Germline-derived CDR1 and CDR2 are GTSNPN and SVGIG (reference sequence).

The gene calls are TRBV28 and TRBJ2-7, with unresolved D. Trimming shortened V by 4 bases and J by 2 bases, and 6 bases separated the two germline ends. From germline, CDR1 is MDHEN and CDR2 SYDVKM. This CDR3 is 12 amino acids long. The CDR3 bases are TGTGCCAGCAGTTCCCCAGCCTACGAGCAGTACTTC. It codes for CASSSPAYEQYF.

The CDR3 nucleotides read TGTGCCAGCAGCTTAGAGGTAGTGCCAAGCACAGATACGCAGTATTTT. This gives the protein CASSLEVVPSTDTQYF. The chain employs TRBV7-3 and TRBJ2-3; D not resolved. The CDR3 consists of 16 residues. V was shortened by 2 bases and J by 0 bases, with 12 bases between the two germline ends. The germline V gene encodes CDR1 SGHTA and CDR2 FQGTGA.

The chain links TRBV6-5 to TRBJ2-7; TRBD1 aligns across 8 bases. Germline CDR1 and CDR2: MNHEY and SVGAGI. Trimming removed 5 bases from V and 6 bases from J; junction bases left unmatched: 0. This CDR3 comprises 11 residues. CDR3 DNA sequence: TGTGCCAGCAGTGACAGGGGCGAGCAGTACTTC. It is translated as CASSDRGEQYF.

The chain carries TRBV18 and TRBJ1-5; a weak D match, TRBD1 (5 bases). The CDR3 length is 15 residues. Germline V CDR1 and CDR2: KGHSH, LQKENI. V lost 6 bases and J 0 bases, leaving 12 bases between the germline ends. CDR3 coding DNA: TGTGCCAGCTCCTCAGGGCCTAATAGCAATCAGCCCCAGCATTTT. This gives the protein CASSSGPNSNQPQHF.

This sequence joins TRBV6-6 and TRBJ2-5; D unclear. The CDR3 runs 11 residues. V dropped 6 bases and J dropped 3 bases, with 5 bases sitting between them. Germline V CDR1 and CDR2: MNHNY, SVGAGI (reference sequence). Here the CDR3 reads CASSPKETQYF. The CDR3 DNA follows: TGTGCCAGCAGCCCGAAAGAGACCCAGTACTTC.

Only a few counts were recorded for this clone. The genes are TRBV30 and TRBJ1-1; D may be TRBD1 (6 bases). This CDR3 is 13 amino acids long. Trimming removed 1 base from V and 4 bases from J, with 10 bases in between. The V gene's germline CDR1 is GTSNPN and CDR2 SVGIG (reference sequence). This chain's CDR3 is CAWSAKGGTEAFF. Written as DNA, the CDR3 is TGTGCCTGGAGTGCTAAGGGGGGCACTGAAGCTTTCTTT.

V usage is TRBV11-2 and J usage is TRBJ1-6; D unresolved. The germline V and J ends were trimmed by 1 base and 3 bases, with 10 bases remaining between them. The CDR3 contains 16 residues. CDR1 is SGHAT, CDR2 FQNNGV, per germline. The CDR3 DNA reads TGTGCCAGCAGCTTAGGGTGGGCCGGCTATAATTCACCCCTCCACTTT. It specifies CASSLGWAGYNSPLHF.

The rearrangement joins TRBV30 to TRBJ2-7; possibly TRBD2 for D (5 bases). Germline CDR1 GTSNPN, CDR2 SVGIG (reference sequence). There are 14 residues in the CDR3. Trimming took off 0 bases at V and 0 bases at J, with 9 bases between the two ends. The CDR3 coding sequence is TGTGCCTGGAGTGTACGGGGTGGCTCCTACGAGCAGTACTTC. Its translation: CAWSVRGGSYEQYF.

The chain is built from TRBV7-2 and TRBJ1-1; D gene unclear. The CDR3 loop spans 14 amino acids. Germline V gives CDR1 SGHTA, CDR2 FQGNSA. Trimming took 5 bases from V and 7 from J, leaving 17 bases between them. Here the CDR3 reads CASSVNFGEREAFF. CDR3 nucleotide sequence: TGTGCCAGCAGCGTCAATTTCGGGGAGCGTGAAGCTTTCTTT.

This chain uses TRBV7-9 with TRBJ2-4; D may be TRBD1 (8 bases). From germline, CDR1 is SEHNR and CDR2 FQNEAQ (reference sequence). V dropped 2 bases and J dropped 7 bases, with 15 bases sitting between them. CDR3 length: 15 residues. The CDR3 is CASSLSGGQGNIQYF. The CDR3 DNA sequence: TGTGCCAGCAGCTTATCGGGAGGACAGGGTAACATTCAGTACTTC.

The CDR3 DNA sequence: TGTGCCAGCAGCTTTCCTGGGGGCAGGGGCACAGATACGCAGTATTTT. Translating it yields CASSFPGGRGTDTQYF. J is TRBJ2-3 and V is TRBV7-9; D may be TRBD1 (6 bases). Trimming took off 3 bases at V and 1 base at J, with 14 bases between the two ends. Germline-derived CDR1 and CDR2 are SEHNR and FQNEAQ (reference sequence). This CDR3 contains 16 residues.

This clone was recorded a few times. The chain couples TRBV14 to TRBJ2-3; D is unclear. With 0 bases removed from V and 6 bases from J, the gap between germline ends came to 7 bases. Germline V lookup: CDR1 SGHDN, CDR2 FVKESK. CDR3 length: 13 amino acids. This chain's CDR3 is CASSQDMRDTQYF. The CDR3, as DNA: TGTGCCAGCAGCCAAGATATGAGGGATACGCAGTATTTT.